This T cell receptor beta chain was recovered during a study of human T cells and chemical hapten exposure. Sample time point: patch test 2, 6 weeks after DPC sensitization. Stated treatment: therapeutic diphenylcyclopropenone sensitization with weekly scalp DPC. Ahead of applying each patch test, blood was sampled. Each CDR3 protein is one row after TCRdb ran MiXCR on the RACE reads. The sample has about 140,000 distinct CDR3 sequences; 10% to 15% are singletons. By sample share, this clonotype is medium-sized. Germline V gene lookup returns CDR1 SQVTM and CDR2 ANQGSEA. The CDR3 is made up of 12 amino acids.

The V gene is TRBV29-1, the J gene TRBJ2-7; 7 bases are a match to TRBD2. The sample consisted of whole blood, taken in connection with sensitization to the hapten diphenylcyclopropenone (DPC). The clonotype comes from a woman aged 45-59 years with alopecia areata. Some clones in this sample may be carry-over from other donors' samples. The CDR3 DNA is TGCGAAAGGGCGGGAGAAGGGTACGAGCAGTACTTC. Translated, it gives CERAGEGYEQYF.